This is a list of T cell receptor beta chains from one sample in a study of T cells in Graves' hyperthyroidism and ophthalmopathy. TCRdb recomputed calls from the multiplex PCR reads with MiXCR, one row per CDR3 protein. The data contain 450,000 to 650,000 distinct CDR3 sequences, roughly 20% of them singletons. The sequenced sample was blood. These receptors originate from a man between 18 and 29 years old with Graves' hyperthyroidism. The CDR3 runs from the conserved cysteine through the conserved F or W.

cdr3_length	v_call	j_call	cdr3_aa
14	TRBV15	TRBJ2-2	CATSRGTNIGELFF
17	TRBV28	TRBJ2-2	CASSFLGVSPNTGELFF
15	TRBV12-3/TRBV12-4	TRBJ1-1	CASSTGTGLRTEAFF
11	TRBV6-1	TRBJ2-2	CATHGTGELFF
16	TRBV12-3/TRBV12-4	TRBJ1-1	CASSVPPLVMNTEAFF
16	TRBV12-3/TRBV12-4	TRBJ2-2	CASSLLAGGGTGELFF
16	TRBV3-1	TRBJ1-3	CASRQPIGTSGNTIYF
18	TRBV19	TRBJ1-5	CASSPGTQSPYSNQPQHF
15	TRBV5-1	TRBJ1-5	CASSLWGTDNQPQHF
14	TRBV20-1	TRBJ2-7	CSTTAGTVSYEQYF
10	TRBV24-1	TRBJ1-3	CATRGYTIYF
16	TRBV19	TRBJ2-7	CASSPGGVRDFDEQYF
16	TRBV12-3/TRBV12-4	TRBJ2-5	CASSQDTREWLKTQYF
14	TRBV6-1	TRBJ2-2	CASSRQGNTGELFF
15	TRBV12-3/TRBV12-4	TRBJ2-7	CASILYPDGTYEQYF
14	TRBV6-1	TRBJ2-7	CASSAGQGSKEQYF
14	TRBV27	TRBJ2-7	CASSFAGGPYEQYF
18	TRBV20-1	TRBJ1-2	CSARRPPGQGTTNYGYTF
16	TRBV24-1	TRBJ2-5	CATSESNRGGGETQYF
14	TRBV12-3/TRBV12-4	TRBJ2-2	CASSSGWDTGELFF
14	TRBV19	TRBJ2-7	CASSMGAGGYEQYF
14	TRBV5-1	TRBJ2-7	CASSLKTFSYEQYF
13	TRBV10-3	TRBJ2-5	CAISVDRVETQYF
15	TRBV20-1	TRBJ2-2	CSARTVEGNTGELFF
14	TRBV19	TRBJ1-5	CASSMKGSNQPQHF
15	TRBV7-2	TRBJ2-5	CASSSPLVAGGTQYF
13	TRBV7-2	TRBJ2-7	CASSQGRIYEQYF
15	TRBV24-1	TRBJ2-5	CATSELQGSGETQYF
14	TRBV4-1	TRBJ2-4	CASSLWAPGGIQYF
16	TRBV6-1	TRBJ1-6	CASSESLTEYNSPLHF
14	TRBV24-1	TRBJ1-5	CATSEQGLYQPQHF